This TCR beta chain is drawn from a study of T cell responses to AZD1222 COVID-19 vaccine. A word on this clone: The antigen is unknown.

Assay used: immunoSEQ multiplex PCR; TCRdb lists only in-frame clones, some missing. The repertoire has 150,000 to 200,000 clones, about 90% of them found once; the top ten carry more than 1.5%. This CDR3 is built from 13 residues. Per germline, CDR1 ENHRY and CDR2 SYGVKD. V trimming: 5 bases; J trimming: 4 bases; junction bases outside the gene matches: 3. Notes on the study in general: Only a handful of AZD1222 recipients, more than 5 in all, had baseline seropositivity. Nearly half of spike-specific TCRs reportedly go after variant regions that carry no mutations. Clonal diversity was possibly underestimated, and the donors were mostly white British, with more females.

Second-dose timings of about 4 or about 12 weeks were pooled. This chain links TRBV10-3 with TRBJ2-3; 7 bases are shared with TRBD1. Here the sequenced sample was peripheral blood, taken 28 days after the second AZD1222 dose. The receptor comes from an adult who received the AZD1222 COVID-19 vaccine. The CDR3 sequence: CAISRQGPDTQYF. Here the CDR3 DNA reads TGTGCCATCAGTCGACAGGGCCCAGATACGCAGTATTTT.